The 3 T cell receptor beta chains in this list originate from one sample, sequenced in a study of blood T cell repertoires in COVID-19. Assay used: immunoSEQ multiplex PCR; TCRdb lists only in-frame clones, some missing. This table holds about 200,000 clones, roughly 89% found once. The specimen sequenced was PBMCs or T cells enriched from blood (not recorded which). These receptor sequences come from a woman in her twenties or thirties with acute COVID-19.

The chain has TRBV27 and TRBJ2-3; possibly TRBD1 for D (6 bases). The CDR3 is 14 residues long. Germline loops: CDR1 MNHEY, CDR2 SMNVEV (reference sequence). The V and J ends lost 5 bases and 2 bases respectively, with 11 bases between them. The CDR3 nucleotides are TGTGCCAGCAGTGTCACAGGGTACACAGATACGCAGTATTTT. Residues: CASSVTGYTDTQYF.

Comment on this clone: At one of its ends the junction is not consistent with the germline gene, which may arise from a read error. The chain has TRBV25-1 and TRBJ2-7; the match to TRBD1 covers 7 bases. The CDR3 is 18 amino acids. Germline lookup yields CDR1 MGHDK and CDR2 SYGVNS. Written as DNA, the CDR3 is TGTGTCAGCAGTGAAGCAAAACGGGACAGTCTATTCTCCTACGAGCAGTACTTC. This translates into CVSSEAKRDSLFSYEQYF.

J is TRBJ1-5 and V is TRBV28, with 8 nucleotides matching TRBD1. The trim removed 6 bases at V and 4 bases at J, leaving 8 bases unmatched. Germline CDR1 MDHEN, CDR2 SYDVKM. The CDR3 has 15 amino acids. The chain's CDR3 is CASSHGQGSNQPQHF. The CDR3 DNA reads as TGTGCCAGCAGCCACGGACAGGGCAGTAATCAGCCCCAGCATTTT.